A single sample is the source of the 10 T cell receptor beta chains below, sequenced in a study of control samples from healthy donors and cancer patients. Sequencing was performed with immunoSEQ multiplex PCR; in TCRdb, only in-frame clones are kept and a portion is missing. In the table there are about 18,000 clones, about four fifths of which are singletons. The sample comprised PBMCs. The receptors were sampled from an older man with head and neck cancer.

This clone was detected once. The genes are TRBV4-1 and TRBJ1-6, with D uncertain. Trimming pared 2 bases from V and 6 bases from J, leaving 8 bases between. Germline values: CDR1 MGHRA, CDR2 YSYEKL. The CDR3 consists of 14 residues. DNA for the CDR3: TGCGCCAGCAGCCAACAGCAGAGTAATTCACCCCTCCACTTT. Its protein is CASSQQQSNSPLHF.

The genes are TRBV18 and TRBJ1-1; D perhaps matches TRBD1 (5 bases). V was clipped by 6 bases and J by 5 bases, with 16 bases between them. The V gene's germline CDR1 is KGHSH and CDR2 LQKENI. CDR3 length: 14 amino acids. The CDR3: CASSPWRGNTEAFF. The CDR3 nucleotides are TGTGCCAGCTCGCCGTGGAGGGGAAATACTGAAGCTTTCTTT. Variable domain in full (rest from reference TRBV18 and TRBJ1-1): NAGVMQNPRHLVRRRGQEARLRCSPMKGHSHVYWYRQLPEEGLKFMVYLQKENIIDESGMPKERFSAEFPKEGPSILRIQQVVRGDSAAYFCASSPWRGNTEAFFGQGTRLTVV.

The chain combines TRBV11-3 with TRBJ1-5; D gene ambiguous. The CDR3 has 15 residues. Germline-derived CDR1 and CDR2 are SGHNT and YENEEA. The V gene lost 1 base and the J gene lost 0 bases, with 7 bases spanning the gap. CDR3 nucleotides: TGTGCCAGCAGCTTAGGAATGAATAGCAATCAGCCCCAGCATTTT. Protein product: CASSLGMNSNQPQHF.

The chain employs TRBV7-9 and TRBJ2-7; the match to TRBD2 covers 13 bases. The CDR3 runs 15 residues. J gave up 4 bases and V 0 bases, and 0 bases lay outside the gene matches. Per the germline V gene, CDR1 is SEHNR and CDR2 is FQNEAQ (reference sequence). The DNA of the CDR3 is TGTGCCAGCAGCTTAGCACTAGCGGGAGGGTACGAGCAGTACTTC. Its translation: CASSLALAGGYEQYF.

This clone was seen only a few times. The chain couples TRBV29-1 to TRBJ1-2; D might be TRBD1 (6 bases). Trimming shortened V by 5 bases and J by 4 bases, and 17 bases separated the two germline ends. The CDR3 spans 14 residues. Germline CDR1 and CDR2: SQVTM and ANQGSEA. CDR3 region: CSVKLGGQIYGYTF. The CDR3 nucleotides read TGCAGCGTTAAGTTGGGGGGGCAGATCTATGGCTACACCTTC. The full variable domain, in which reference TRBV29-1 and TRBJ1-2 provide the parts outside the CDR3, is SAVISQKPSRDICQRGTSLTIQCQVDSQVTMMFWYRQQPGQSLTLIATANQGSEATYESGFVIDKFPISRPNLTFSTLTVSNMSPEDSSIYLCSVKLGGQIYGYTFGSGTRLTVV.

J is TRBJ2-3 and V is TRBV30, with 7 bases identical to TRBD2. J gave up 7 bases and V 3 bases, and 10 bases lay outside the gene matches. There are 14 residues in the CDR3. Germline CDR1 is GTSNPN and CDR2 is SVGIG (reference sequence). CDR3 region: CAWRVAGVINTQYF. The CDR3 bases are TGTGCCTGGAGAGTTGCGGGGGTTATAAATACGCAGTATTTT.

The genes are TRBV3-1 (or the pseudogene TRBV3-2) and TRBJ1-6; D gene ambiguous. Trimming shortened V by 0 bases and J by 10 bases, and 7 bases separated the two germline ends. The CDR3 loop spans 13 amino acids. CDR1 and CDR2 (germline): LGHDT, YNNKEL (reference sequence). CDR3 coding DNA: TGTGCCAGCAGCCAAGATAGTACGTCACCCCTCCACTTT. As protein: CASSQDSTSPLHF.

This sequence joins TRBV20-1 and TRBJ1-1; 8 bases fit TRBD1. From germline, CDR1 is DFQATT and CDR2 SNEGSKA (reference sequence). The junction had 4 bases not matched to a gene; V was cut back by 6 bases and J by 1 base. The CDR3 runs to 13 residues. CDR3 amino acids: CSASTGGNTEAFF. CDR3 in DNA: TGCAGTGCAAGTACAGGGGGGAACACTGAAGCTTTCTTT.

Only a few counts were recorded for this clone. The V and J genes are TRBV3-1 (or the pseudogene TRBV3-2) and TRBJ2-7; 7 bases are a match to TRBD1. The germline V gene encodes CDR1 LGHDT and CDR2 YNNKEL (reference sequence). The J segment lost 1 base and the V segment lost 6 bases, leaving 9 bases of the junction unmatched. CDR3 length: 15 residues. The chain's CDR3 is CASSSDRAPSYEQYF. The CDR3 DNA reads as TGTGCCAGCAGTTCCGACAGGGCCCCTTCCTACGAGCAGTACTTC.

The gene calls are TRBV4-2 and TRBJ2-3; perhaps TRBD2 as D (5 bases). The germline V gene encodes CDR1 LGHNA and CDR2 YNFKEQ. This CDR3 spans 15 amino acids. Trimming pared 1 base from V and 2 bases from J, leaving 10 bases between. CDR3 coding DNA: TGTGCCAGCAGCCAAGCTCGGGATCCCACAGATACGCAGTATTTT. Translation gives CASSQARDPTDTQYF.